This passage covers 5 T cell receptor beta chains from one sample sequenced in a study of identifying expanded T cells in peripheral blood. Profiling relied on immunoSEQ multiplex PCR, and the TCRdb table lists in-frame clones only, not all of them. The data contain approximately 130,000 clones, 84% of them singletons. Sequencing was performed on blood. These receptors were collected from a person between 18 and 75 years old in good health.

The J gene is TRBJ2-6, the V gene TRBV29-1, with D unclear. The CDR3 extends over 12 amino acids. Deletions cut 4 bases from V and 12 bases from J, with 13 bases between. Per germline, CDR1 SQVTM and CDR2 ANQGSEA. CDR3: CSVVWQAPVLTF. CDR3 bases: TGCAGCGTTGTTTGGCAGGCTCCCGTCCTGACTTTC.

J is TRBJ1-3 and V is TRBV21-1; TRBD1, the table's D call, lacks a check against the DNA. TRBV21-1 is a pseudogene. CDR3 length equals 16 residues. As DNA, the CDR3 is TGTGCCAGCAGCAACAGGGGGGTCAACTCTGGAAACACCATATATTTT. Translated: CASSNRGVNSGNTIYF.

The gene calls are TRBV6-5 and TRBJ1-2; 9 nucleotides align to TRBD1. V trimming: 5 bases; J trimming: 4 bases; junction bases outside the gene matches: 5. This CDR3 is built from 14 residues. Germline loops: CDR1 MNHEY, CDR2 SVGAGI. CDR3 sequence: CASSRGQGFYGYTF. CDR3 DNA: TGTGCCAGCAGTCGGGGACAGGGCTTCTATGGCTACACCTTC.

The chain is built from TRBV18 and TRBJ2-2; a possible D gene is TRBD2 (6 bases). The V end was cut by 3 bases, the J end by 4 bases, with 12 bases between. Germline V gene data show CDR1 as KGHSH and CDR2 as LQKENI. The CDR3 runs 15 residues. The CDR3 loop is CASSPIGTFTGELFF. CDR3 in DNA: TGTGCCAGCTCACCTATCGGGACTTTCACCGGGGAGCTGTTTTTT.

The J gene is TRBJ2-1, the V gene TRBV4-3, with D perhaps TRBD1 (5 bases). Germline-derived CDR1 and CDR2 are LGHNA and YSLEER. V lost 4 bases and J 9 bases, leaving 13 bases between the germline ends. The CDR3 spans 13 residues. The CDR3 sequence: CASSLIGVGEQFF. CDR3 in DNA: TGCGCCAGCAGCCTCATAGGGGTGGGTGAGCAGTTCTTC.